The clone carrying this TCR beta chain was seen at least ten times. These data belong to a study of cytomegalovirus exposure and HLA in healthy donors. PCR was performed using 60 Vbeta and 13 Jbeta primers. Sequenced by immunoSEQ multiplex PCR; TCRdb stores in-frame clones only, minus some. The sample lists over 100,000 clones, 60% to 85% occurring once. There are 12 residues in the CDR3. CDR1 LNHDA and CDR2 SQIVND come from the germline V gene (reference sequence). Deletions cut 6 bases from V and 5 bases from J, with 8 bases between. The V gene is TRBV19, the J gene TRBJ1-5; the D gene is possibly TRBD1 (5 bases). The sample was PBMCs. This sequence originates from a female donor in good health and CMV-seropositive. CDR3: CASSDRDQPQHF. The DNA for the CDR3 is TGTGCCAGTAGCGACAGAGATCAGCCCCAGCATTTT.